These 7 T cell receptor beta chains were all obtained from the same sample, sequenced in a study of patients and donors after allogeneic stem cell transplantation. TCRdb reanalysed the RT-PCR reads using MiXCR and keeps one entry per CDR3 protein. The table lists approximately 140,000 distinct CDR3 sequences, about a third of them singletons. Material: blood, either unsorted or a sorted T cell fraction (not recorded which). The receptors come from a human donor who was either an allogeneic HSCT recipient or a stem cell or donor lymphocyte infusion donor (not recorded which). It is not recorded whose cells these are; they may come from a transplant donor.

J is TRBJ1-3 and V is TRBV7-2; no definite D call. Per germline, CDR1 SGHTA and CDR2 FQGNSA. This CDR3 has 17 amino acids. V gave up 5 bases and J gave up 0 bases, with 17 bases separating them. The CDR3 is CASSSASGLISGNTIYF. CDR3 nucleotides: TGTGCCAGCAGCAGCGCTTCGGGTCTTATCTCTGGAAACACCATATATTTT. Looking up the rest from reference TRBV7-2 and TRBJ1-3 gives the full variable domain: GAGVSQSPSNKVTEKGKDVELRCDPISGHTALYWYRQSLGQGLEFLIYFQGNSAPDKSGLPSDRFSAERTGGSVSTLTIQRTQQEDSAVYLCASSSASGLISGNTIYFGEGSWLTVV.

This clonotype was counted a few times. This chain joins TRBV20-1 and TRBJ2-7; TRBD1 aligns across 7 bases. V was pared by 1 base and J by 3 bases, with 6 bases of the junction left unmatched. CDR1 is DFQATT and CDR2 is SNEGSKA in the germline V gene (reference sequence). The CDR3 contains 14 residues. CDR3 amino acids: CSARGGTAIYEQYF. As DNA, the CDR3 is TGCAGTGCTAGAGGGGGGACAGCAATCTACGAGCAGTACTTC.

This chain uses TRBV20-1 with TRBJ1-3, with no clear D. The V end lost 3 bases, the J end lost 2 bases, and 11 bases lay between the germline ends. CDR1 DFQATT and CDR2 SNEGSKA come from the germline V gene (reference sequence). The CDR3 extends over 14 amino acids. The CDR3 region is CSASGPITGNTIYF. The CDR3 nucleotides read TGCAGTGCTAGCGGGCCGATTACTGGAAACACCATATATTTT.

V usage is TRBV6-5 and J usage is TRBJ2-2; D tentatively reads TRBD1 or TRBD2 (5 bases each). Germline assignment: CDR1 MNHEY and CDR2 SVGAGI. This CDR3 spans 14 amino acids. V lost 5 bases, J lost 9 bases, and 16 bases lay in between. The CDR3 region has the DNA TGTGCCAGCAGTAATCCGGGACCGCGCCGGGAGCTGTTTTTT. Its protein product is CASSNPGPRRELFF.

This clonotype was counted a few times. This chain connects TRBV12-3 or TRBV12-4 to TRBJ1-1; 8 bases map to TRBD1. Trimming took 5 bases from V and 4 from J; bases not matched to a gene: 6. This CDR3 has 14 residues. The CDR3 loop reads CASSRTGWATEAFF. CDR3 sequence (DNA): TGTGCCAGCAGTAGGACAGGGTGGGCCACTGAAGCTTTCTTT.

In this sample, this clonotype turned up a few times. The rearrangement joins TRBV9 to TRBJ2-5, with TRBD2 matching over 10 bases. Germline V gene lookup returns CDR1 SGDLS and CDR2 YYNGEE. V lost 0 bases and J lost 4; bases outside the gene matches: 15. CDR3 length: 19 residues. In nucleotides, the CDR3 is TGTGCCAGCAGCGTAGGTAGTAGCGGGGGGCGTACTGCACTAGAGACCCAGTACTTC. The encoded protein is CASSVGSSGGRTALETQYF.

Many counts were recorded for this clonotype. The chain joins TRBV28 to TRBJ1-2; D not certain. Trimming shortened V by 1 base and J by 10 bases, and 10 bases separated the two germline ends. This CDR3 is built from 12 residues. The germline V gene has CDR1 MDHEN and CDR2 SYDVKM. The CDR3 reads CASSLSKMPYTF. The CDR3 nucleotides are TGTGCCAGCAGTTTATCCAAGATGCCCTACACCTTC.